This T cell receptor (beta chain) was recovered during a study of blood T cells in healthy people across ages. Study-level information: Per two T cells, about one barcoded beta molecule was captured through template switching.

Overall study results and limits: Leaving the PBMCs unsorted stopped any conclusive comparison of naive versus antigen-experienced cells.

Per the germline V gene, CDR1 is SGHRS and CDR2 is YFSETQ. There are 14 residues in the CDR3. With a J-beta primer mix and a sample-barcoded 5' primer, a second PCR ran about 6 to 11 cycles. TCRdb re-called the 5' RACE reads with MiXCR, one entry per CDR3 protein. The repertoire holds fewer than 650,000 distinct CDR3 sequences, with about 28% as singletons. This clonotype has at least ten counts. Its matching antigen is unknown. At one boundary the junction diverges from the germline segment, which might be a read error. These data were also filed under a second study, of T cells of mothers and their children.

The sample taken for sequencing was blood. This clonotype originated in a boy aged 2 to 10 in good health. The chain combines TRBV5-1 with TRBJ2-2; D gene unclear. The CDR3 bases are TGTGCCAGCAGCTTGGACCGAGCCACCGGGGAGCTGTTTTTT. Its translation is CASSLDRATGELFF.